This is a list of T cell receptor beta chains from one sample in a study of T cell changes during pregnancy in multiple sclerosis. Method: immunoSEQ multiplex PCR; TCRdb's copy keeps in-frame clones and lacks some. This sample has fewer than 55,000 clones, with 90% to 95% found just once. The sample in question was peripheral blood, obtained after pregnancy. All receptors derive from a female donor with multiple sclerosis, enrolled in a pregnancy study. CDR3s include the opening cysteine and the closing phenylalanine or tryptophan. A D gene is named only where the DNA matches it firmly. The size entry is marked missing in some rows and otherwise reads once, few, many or a size class.

D: TRBD1; length: 13; V: TRBV5-1; J: TRBJ2-7; size: -; CDR3: CASSFDRGYEQYF; DNA: TGCGCCAGCAGCTTTGACAGGGGCTACGAGCAGTACTTC
D: -; length: 15; V: TRBV7-9; J: TRBJ2-7; size: -; CDR3: CASSLFGGPTYEQYF; DNA: TGTGCCAGCAGCTTATTTGGCGGTCCTACCTACGAGCAGTACTTC
D: TRBD1; length: 15; V: TRBV4-3; J: TRBJ2-7; size: -; CDR3: CASSPQTGTAYEQYF; DNA: TGCGCCAGCAGCCCCCAGACAGGGACGGCCTACGAGCAGTACTTC
D: TRBD2; length: 14; V: TRBV29-1; J: TRBJ2-3; size: -; CDR3: CSVRGGPGGATQYF; DNA: TGCAGCGTACGCGGGGGGCCCGGGGGGGCTACGCAGTATTTT
D: TRBD1; length: 17; V: TRBV19; J: TRBJ1-3; size: -; CDR3: CASSPLRRGQGGNTIYF; DNA: TGTGCCAGTAGTCCCCTTAGGAGGGGGCAAGGAGGAAACACCATATATTTT
D: -; length: 14; V: TRBV19; J: TRBJ1-1; size: -; CDR3: CASVNQQGDTEAFF; DNA: TGTGCCAGTGTAAACCAACAGGGAGACACTGAAGCTTTCTTT
D: -; length: 16; V: TRBV19; J: TRBJ1-3; size: -; CDR3: CASSIDHGSPGNTIYF; DNA: TGTGCCAGTAGTATAGATCATGGTAGCCCCGGTAACACCATATATTTT
D: -; length: 14; V: TRBV19; J: TRBJ1-1; size: -; CDR3: CASSIAGVRTEAFF; DNA: TGTGCCAGTAGTATCGCGGGGGTTCGCACTGAAGCTTTCTTT
D: TRBD1; length: 13; V: TRBV2; J: TRBJ1-2; size: -; CDR3: CASRGTGLYGYTF; DNA: TGTGCCAGCCGTGGGACAGGGCTCTATGGCTACACCTTC
D: -; length: 12; V: TRBV11-2; J: TRBJ1-2; size: once; CDR3: CASSLDRRGYTF; DNA: TGTGCCAGCAGCTTAGATAGGAGAGGCTACACCTTC
D: TRBD1; length: 14; V: TRBV30; J: TRBJ1-3; size: -; CDR3: CAWSRQGGGNTIYF; DNA: TGTGCCTGGAGTAGACAGGGGGGGGGAAACACCATATATTTT
D: -; length: 12; V: TRBV19; J: TRBJ1-2; size: -; CDR3: CASRQVNYGYTF; DNA: TGTGCCAGTCGACAGGTTAACTATGGCTACACCTTC
D: -; length: 16; V: TRBV7-3; J: TRBJ2-2; size: -; CDR3: CASSSTQNPNTGELFF; DNA: TGTGCCAGCAGCTCCACACAGAACCCGAACACCGGGGAGCTGTTTTTT
D: -; length: 15; V: TRBV7-2; J: TRBJ1-4; size: -; CDR3: CASSPGEGFNEKLFF; DNA: TGTGCCAGCAGCCCCGGGGAGGGGTTTAATGAAAAACTGTTTTTT
D: -; length: 17; V: TRBV9; J: TRBJ1-2; size: -; CDR3: CASSVVFRQTSAYGYTF; DNA: TGTGCCAGCAGCGTAGTCTTTAGACAAACTTCAGCCTATGGCTACACCTTC
D: -; length: 16; V: TRBV9; J: TRBJ2-3; size: -; CDR3: CASSSPSGASTDTQYF; DNA: TGTGCCAGCAGCTCTCCGAGCGGAGCTAGCACAGATACGCAGTATTTT
D: -; length: 15; V: TRBV7-2; J: TRBJ1-1; size: -; CDR3: CASSLELAMNTEAFF; DNA: TGTGCCAGCAGCTTAGAACTAGCCATGAACACTGAAGCTTTCTTT
D: -; length: 15; V: TRBV9; J: TRBJ1-2; size: -; CDR3: CASSGKTDANYGYTF; DNA: TGTGCCAGCAGCGGCAAGACAGACGCTAACTATGGCTACACCTTC
D: TRBD2; length: 15; V: TRBV15; J: TRBJ2-1; size: -; CDR3: CATSSTSGGYNEQFF; DNA: TGTGCCACCAGCAGCACTAGCGGGGGCTACAATGAGCAGTTCTTC
D: TRBD2; length: 15; V: TRBV2; J: TRBJ2-2; size: -; CDR3: CASRAGTSFAGELFF; DNA: TGTGCCAGCAGGGCCGGGACTAGCTTCGCCGGGGAGCTGTTTTTT
D: TRBD1; length: 11; V: TRBV11-3; J: TRBJ2-1; size: -; CDR3: CASSTGGSQFF; DNA: TGTGCCAGCTCCACAGGGGGCTCGCAGTTCTTC
D: TRBD2; length: 15; V: TRBV10-3; J: TRBJ2-1; size: -; CDR3: CAIGMSGGAYNEQFF; DNA: TGTGCCATCGGTATGAGCGGGGGGGCCTACAATGAGCAGTTCTTC
D: -; length: 14; V: TRBV9; J: TRBJ1-1; size: -; CDR3: CASSAQAGNTEAFF; DNA: TGTGCCAGCAGCGCGCAGGCGGGAAACACTGAAGCTTTCTTT
D: TRBD1; length: 16; V: TRBV27; J: TRBJ2-4; size: -; CDR3: CASSKRQGAGGNIQYF; DNA: TGTGCCAGCAGTAAACGACAGGGGGCCGGGGGAAACATTCAGTACTTC
D: TRBD1; length: 14; V: TRBV29-1; J: TRBJ2-3; size: -; CDR3: CSATPGQGRDTQYF; DNA: TGCAGCGCGACACCGGGACAGGGAAGAGATACGCAGTATTTT
D: TRBD1; length: 14; V: TRBV7-6; J: TRBJ1-1; size: few; CDR3: CASSLGTGVTEAFF; DNA: TGTGCCAGCAGCTTAGGGACAGGGGTGACTGAAGCTTTCTTT
D: TRBD1; length: 13; V: TRBV6-6; J: TRBJ1-1; size: -; CDR3: CASTTGGRTEAFF; DNA: TGTGCCAGCACGACAGGGGGTCGGACTGAAGCTTTCTTT
D: -; length: 14; V: TRBV5-5; J: TRBJ1-4; size: -; CDR3: CASSFDIANEKLFF; DNA: TGTGCCAGCAGCTTTGACATAGCTAATGAAAAACTGTTTTTT
D: -; length: 12; V: TRBV23-1; J: TRBJ2-7; size: once; CDR3: CASSPRHLKQYF; DNA: TGCGCCAGCAGTCCACGACACCTAAAGCAGTACTTC
D: -; length: 14; V: TRBV7-2; J: TRBJ1-1; size: once; CDR3: CASSSAGAGTEAFF; DNA: TGTGCCAGCAGCTCTGCGGGCGCGGGGACTGAAGCTTTCTTT
D: TRBD2; length: 16; V: TRBV7-8; J: TRBJ2-5; size: -; CDR3: CASSRTSGALQETQYF; DNA: TGTGCCAGCTCCCGGACTAGCGGGGCACTCCAAGAGACCCAGTACTTC
D: -; length: 14; V: TRBV7-9; J: TRBJ1-2; size: -; CDR3: CASRPLGTLYGYTF; DNA: TGTGCCAGCAGACCCCTCGGGACACTTTATGGCTACACCTTC
D: TRBD2; length: 16; V: TRBV5-6; J: TRBJ2-4; size: -; CDR3: CASSLATGGAKNIQYF; DNA: TGTGCCAGCAGCTTAGCTACGGGGGGGGCCAAAAACATTCAGTACTTC
D: TRBD2; length: 16; V: TRBV7-6; J: TRBJ2-7; size: once; CDR3: CASSPEATSGEPQQYF; DNA: TGTGCCAGTAGCCCCGAGGCAACTAGCGGGGAACCCCAGCAGTACTTC
D: -; length: 14; V: TRBV18; J: TRBJ1-2; size: -; CDR3: CASSPSTGERGYTF; DNA: TGTGCCAGCTCACCAAGCACAGGAGAACGCGGCTACACCTTC
D: -; length: 13; V: TRBV11-3; J: TRBJ1-1; size: once; CDR3: CASSLGPETRAFF; DNA: TGTGCCAGCAGCTTAGGCCCCGAGACTAGGGCTTTCTTT
D: TRBD1; length: 17; V: TRBV7-9; J: TRBJ2-1; size: -; CDR3: CASSSAPGTGGYNEQFF; DNA: TGTGCCAGCAGCAGCGCCCCCGGGACAGGGGGTTACAATGAGCAGTTCTTC